The source of this TCR beta chain is a study of blood T cell repertoires in COVID-19. In the original workflow: Amplification from reference gene primers served as the basis for estimated nucleated cell counts. TCRdb's copy holds only in-frame clones and misses some; the assay was immunoSEQ multiplex PCR. V, J and clone size are taken as reported in that table, and D and trimming were inferred from the DNA itself. The sample holds over 250,000 clones, around nine tenths seen once. The ends lost 5 bases at V and 0 bases at J; junction bases unmatched: 11. CDR3 length: 17 residues. From germline, CDR1 is MDHEN and CDR2 SYDVKM.

Sequenced input: PBMCs or T cells enriched from blood (not recorded which). The V gene is TRBV28, the J gene TRBJ2-5; TRBD2 agrees at 8 bases. This sequence originates from a woman between 18 and 29 years old who had recovered from COVID-19. The CDR3 DNA sequence: TGTGCCAGCAGTCCGGGACTAGTAGAGGGGTACCAAGAGACCCAGTACTTC. Amino acid sequence: CASSPGLVEGYQETQYF. The entire variable domain, with the rest obtained from reference TRBV28 and TRBJ2-5, is as follows: DVKVTQSSRYLVKRTGEKVFLECVQDMDHENMFWYRQDPGLGLRLIYFSYDVKMKEKGDIPEGYSVSREKKERFSLILESASTNQTSMYLCASSPGLVEGYQETQYFGPGTRLLVL.